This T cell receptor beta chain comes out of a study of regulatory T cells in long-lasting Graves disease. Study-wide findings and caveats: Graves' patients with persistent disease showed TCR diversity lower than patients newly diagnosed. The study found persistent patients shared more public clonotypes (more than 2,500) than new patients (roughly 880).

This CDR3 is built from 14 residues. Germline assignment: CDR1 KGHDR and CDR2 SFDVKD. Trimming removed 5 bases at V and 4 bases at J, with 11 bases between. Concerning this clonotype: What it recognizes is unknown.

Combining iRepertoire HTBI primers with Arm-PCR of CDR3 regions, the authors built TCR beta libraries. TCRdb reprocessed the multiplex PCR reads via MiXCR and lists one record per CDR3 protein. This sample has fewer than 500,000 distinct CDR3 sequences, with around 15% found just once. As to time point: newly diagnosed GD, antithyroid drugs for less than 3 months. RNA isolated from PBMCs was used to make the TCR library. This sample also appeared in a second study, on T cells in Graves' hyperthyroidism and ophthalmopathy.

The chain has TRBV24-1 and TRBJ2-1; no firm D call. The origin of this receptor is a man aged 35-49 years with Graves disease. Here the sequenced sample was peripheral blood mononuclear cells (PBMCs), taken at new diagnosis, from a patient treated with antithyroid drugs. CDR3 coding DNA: TGTGCCACCAGTGCTCCCCCCCAGTACAATGAGCAGTTCTTC. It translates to CATSAPPQYNEQFF.